The 32 T cell receptor beta chains listed next were all sequenced from one sample in a study of beta chain features in type 1 diabetes. TCRB transcripts that were expressed got sequenced, as all of the isolated RNA had been reverse transcribed. Method: immunoSEQ multiplex PCR; TCRdb's copy keeps in-frame clones and lacks some. In the table there are approximately 250,000 clones, approximately 25% of which are singletons. Their antigen targets remain unknown. The study, taken as a whole, reports: Researchers report that Type 1 diabetes patients had moderately but significantly shorter TCRB CDR3s across all four CD4+ subsets.

Sequences were obtained from naive CD4+ T cells from blood. The receptors shown here come from a woman in her 30s with type 1 diabetes.

The CDR3 nucleotides are TGTGCCAGCACCCCCTCCACAGATACGCAGTATTTT. Residues: CASTPSTDTQYF. The chain recombines TRBV28 with TRBJ2-3; the D is unclear. CDR1 is MDHEN and CDR2 is SYDVKM in the germline V gene. Deletions cut 7 bases from V and 2 bases from J, with 7 bases between. The CDR3 is 12 amino acids.

There are a few counts of this clone. The genes are TRBV6-5 and TRBJ2-3; 7 positions agree with TRBD2. V lost 4 bases and J lost 3; bases outside the gene matches: 7. The CDR3 runs to 15 residues. The germline V gene encodes CDR1 MNHEY and CDR2 SVGAGI. The CDR3 DNA reads TGTGCCAGCAGTTCTCGCGGGGGAACGACAGATACGCAGTATTTT. This codes for CASSSRGGTTDTQYF.

With regard to this clone: One junction end disagrees with the germline gene, perhaps due to a read error. The V and J genes are TRBV7-9 and TRBJ2-3; 10 positions agree with TRBD2. CDR1 SEHNR and CDR2 FQNEAQ come from the germline V gene (reference sequence). CDR3 length: 14 amino acids. The CDR3 loop is CASSLAGVTDTQYF. The CDR3 nucleotides are TGTGCCAGCAGCCTAGCGGGAGTGACAGATACGCAGTATTTT.

This clone was found a few times. J is TRBJ2-7 and V is TRBV30; 13 bases map to TRBD2. V lost 2 bases and J lost 3; bases outside the gene matches: 4. The germline CDR1 and CDR2 sequences are GTSNPN and SVGIG (reference sequence). The CDR3 is made up of 15 amino acids. CDR3 sequence: CAWSRGLAGVYEQYF. CDR3 nucleotides: TGTGCCTGGAGTCGTGGACTAGCGGGAGTCTACGAGCAGTACTTC.

The chain links TRBV9 to TRBJ2-5; the D is unclear. The CDR3 contains 10 residues. Trimming pared 7 bases from V and 5 bases from J, leaving 6 bases between. Looked up from germline, CDR1 is SGDLS and CDR2 is YYNGEE. The CDR3 DNA follows: TGTGCCAGCGGCCAGGAGACCCAGTACTTC. Protein product: CASGQETQYF.

This clone was counted between two and nine times. The V and J genes are TRBV5-1 and TRBJ2-3; D may be TRBD2 (6 bases). Germline V gene data show CDR1 as SGHRS and CDR2 as YFSETQ. The CDR3 loop spans 14 amino acids. V lost 7 bases, J lost 0 bases, and 12 bases lay in between. CDR3 coding DNA: TGCGCCAGCCGCGGCGGGGCGAGCACAGATACGCAGTATTTT. Its protein product is CASRGGASTDTQYF.

Comments on this clone: Other DNA sequences within the sample encode an identical CDR3. The chain couples TRBV28 to TRBJ2-7; D unresolved. The germline V gene has CDR1 MDHEN and CDR2 SYDVKM. The V end lost 4 bases, the J end lost 3 bases, and 4 bases lay between the germline ends. This CDR3 has 11 amino acids. CDR3 sequence reads: CASSSLYEQYF. The CDR3, as DNA: TGTGCCAGCAGTTCCCTCTACGAGCAGTACTTC.

This clone was counted only a few times. This chain connects TRBV4-2 to TRBJ2-1; 15 bases agree with TRBD2. V trimming: 4 bases; J trimming: 0 bases; junction bases outside the gene matches: 10. CDR1 is LGHNA and CDR2 is YNFKEQ in the germline V gene. CDR3 length: 20 amino acids. The CDR3 nucleotides read TGTGCCAGCAGCCCCATTGGTGGGACTAGCGGGGGGAGCTCCTACAATGAGCAGTTCTTC. It yields the protein CASSPIGGTSGGSSYNEQFF.

This clone was counted a few times. J is TRBJ2-2 and V is TRBV30, with 8 bases that match TRBD2. This CDR3 is built from 15 residues. V shed 0 bases and J 12 bases; nucleotides not matched to a gene: 12. In germline, CDR1 is GTSNPN, CDR2 SVGIG (reference sequence). Here the CDR3 DNA reads TGTGCCTGGAGTGTCCTCGGGACTAGAGGGGAGAAGCTGTTTTTT. Translated, it gives CAWSVLGTRGEKLFF.

The rearrangement links TRBV25-1 to TRBJ1-4, with 8 bases aligning to TRBD1. CDR1 and CDR2 from the germline V gene are MGHDK and SYGVNS. V shed 4 bases, J shed 10 bases, and the junction held 11 bases outside the gene matches. The CDR3 length is 15 residues. In DNA, the CDR3 is TGTGCCAGCAGTGTTAGGACAGGGTGGGCCGCAAAACTGTTTTTT. Its translation: CASSVRTGWAAKLFF.

This sequence joins TRBV19 and TRBJ1-1; 7 bases fit TRBD1. The CDR3 is made up of 14 amino acids. J was trimmed by 2 bases and V by 5 bases; bases with no gene match: 5. Germline lookup yields CDR1 LNHDA and CDR2 SQIVND (reference sequence). This CDR3 reads CASSRGGQNTEAFF. CDR3 nucleotides: TGTGCCAGTAGTCGAGGGGGCCAAAACACTGAAGCTTTCTTT.

The rearrangement uses TRBV9 and TRBJ2-5; weak D call: TRBD2 (5 bases). The CDR3 has 16 residues. V was trimmed by 2 bases and J by 3 bases, leaving 17 bases between them. The germline CDR1 and CDR2 sequences are SGDLS and YYNGEE. In nucleotides, the CDR3 is TGTGCCAGCAGCGTCGGGGTAGGTCTAGCTAAAGAGACCCAGTACTTC. It is translated as CASSVGVGLAKETQYF.

This clone was counted a few times. The V and J genes are TRBV27 and TRBJ2-7; no clear D. Per germline, CDR1 MNHEY and CDR2 SMNVEV (reference sequence). The CDR3 runs to 16 residues. Trimming took 6 bases from V and 2 from J, leaving 20 bases between them. The chain's CDR3 is CASRQAWSSMTYEQYF. In DNA, the CDR3 is TGTGCCAGCAGACAAGCGTGGAGTAGCATGACCTACGAGCAGTACTTC.

The V gene is TRBV30, the J gene TRBJ2-3, with 10 nucleotides matching TRBD2. The CDR3 sequence is 15 residues long. Germline CDR1 is GTSNPN and CDR2 is SVGIG (reference sequence). V lost 3 bases and J lost 2; bases outside the gene matches: 5. The chain's CDR3 is CAWRFSGRATDTQYF. DNA of the CDR3: TGTGCCTGGAGGTTCAGCGGGAGGGCCACAGATACGCAGTATTTT. Filled out from reference TRBV30 and TRBJ2-3, the complete variable domain reads SQTIHQWPATLVQPVGSPLSLECTVEGTSNPNLYWYRQAAGRGLQLLFYSVGIGQISSEVPQNLSASRPQDRQFILSSKKLLLSDSGFYLCAWRFSGRATDTQYFGPGTRLTVL.

This clone has only a few counts. This sequence joins TRBV18 and TRBJ2-5; 7 nucleotides agree with TRBD2. The CDR3 consists of 13 residues. Germline CDR1 is KGHSH and CDR2 is LQKENI. V lost 6 bases to trimming and J lost 5 bases; unmatched junction nucleotides: 6. The CDR3 region is CASSSAGSETQYF. The CDR3 bases are TGTGCCAGCTCCTCAGCGGGAAGTGAGACCCAGTACTTC.

The V gene is TRBV9, the J gene TRBJ2-7; D ambiguous. CDR1 and CDR2 from the germline V gene are SGDLS and YYNGEE. V was pared by 7 bases and J by 4 bases, with 6 bases between. CDR3 length equals 10 residues. This CDR3 reads CASFSYEQYF. CDR3 bases: TGTGCCAGCTTCTCTTACGAGCAGTACTTC. The variable domain in full, with the rest retrieved from reference TRBV9 and TRBJ2-7, is DSGVTQTPKHLITATGQRVTLRCSPRSGDLSVYWYQQSLDQGLQFLIQYYNGEERAKGNILERFSAQQFPDLHSELNLSSLELGDSALYFCASFSYEQYFGPGTRLTVT.

There are a few counts of this clone. The CDR3 loop reads CASSARTATGDEQYF. In DNA form, the CDR3 reads TGTGCCAGCAGCGCGCGGACTGCCACCGGGGACGAGCAGTACTTC. The rearrangement joins TRBV7-9 to TRBJ2-7, with D possibly TRBD2 on 5 matching bases. The V and J ends lost 5 bases and 5 bases respectively, with 19 bases between them. This CDR3 contains 15 residues. CDR1 SEHNR and CDR2 FQNEAQ come from the germline V gene (reference sequence).

This clone was observed a handful of times. V and J are TRBV4-2 and TRBJ2-3; 8 positions match TRBD1. V dropped 4 bases and J dropped 2; count of bases not matched to a gene: 5. The CDR3 has 15 residues. Germline CDR1 is LGHNA and CDR2 is YNFKEQ. CDR3 nucleotides: TGTGCCAGCAGCCGACAGGGGCCCTCCACAGATACGCAGTATTTT. Translating gives CASSRQGPSTDTQYF.

The rearrangement uses TRBV21-1 and TRBJ1-1. TRBV21-1 counts as a pseudogene. The CDR3 spans 12 residues. CDR3 coding DNA: TGTGCCAGCAGCAAAAGCGGGCCTGAAGCTTTCTTT. Its translation is CASSKSGPEAFF.

This clone was recorded a few times. The rearrangement uses TRBV7-3 and TRBJ2-1, with 8 bases identical to TRBD1. The CDR3 sequence is 14 residues long. The germline V gene has CDR1 SGHTA and CDR2 FQGTGA. Trimming cost V 4 bases and J 8 bases; bases outside gene matches: 7. As DNA, the CDR3 is TGTGCCAGCAGCTCGGACAGGGTTTTTCATGAGCAGTTCTTC. It is translated as CASSSDRVFHEQFF.

This clone showed up just a few times. V and J are TRBV30 and TRBJ2-3; 11 positions match TRBD2. The trim removed 2 bases at V and 4 bases at J, leaving 8 bases unmatched. CDR1 is GTSNPN and CDR2 is SVGIG in the germline V gene (reference sequence). The CDR3 length is 16 residues. The DNA of the CDR3 is TGTGCCTGGAGTCCTAGGACTAGCGGGTACGCAGATACGCAGTATTTT. It codes for CAWSPRTSGYADTQYF.

This chain connects TRBV15 to TRBJ1-1; D ambiguous. The CDR3 contains 18 residues. Germline CDR1 LNHNV, CDR2 YYDKDF (reference sequence). V gave up 0 bases and J gave up 6 bases, with 23 bases separating them. The CDR3 DNA reads TGTGCCACCAGCAGAGATAGAAGCGGGTCCGGGAGTTGGGCTGAAGCTTTCTTT. It specifies CATSRDRSGSGSWAEAFF.

The sample holds a few counts of this clone. Other DNA sequences in the sample encode the same CDR3. The V gene is TRBV18, the J gene TRBJ2-5; D is ambiguous. The V end lost 3 bases, the J end lost 2 bases, and 7 bases lay between the germline ends. The CDR3 is made up of 13 amino acids. Germline loops: CDR1 KGHSH, CDR2 LQKENI. The CDR3: CASSPTVQETQYF. CDR3 DNA sequence: TGTGCCAGCTCACCCACGGTACAAGAGACCCAGTACTTC. Complete variable domain (other parts from reference TRBV18 and TRBJ2-5): NAGVMQNPRHLVRRRGQEARLRCSPMKGHSHVYWYRQLPEEGLKFMVYLQKENIIDESGMPKERFSAEFPKEGPSILRIQQVVRGDSAAYFCASSPTVQETQYFGPGTRLLVL.

This clone was observed a few times. The gene calls are TRBV29-1 and TRBJ2-1; TRBD1 aligns across 9 bases. This CDR3 region has 13 residues. Trimming at V came to 8 bases and at J to 5 bases, leaving 7 bases not matched to a gene. Germline V gene lookup returns CDR1 SQVTM and CDR2 ANQGSEA. CDR3 loop: CSPGTGTDNEQFF. The CDR3, as DNA: TGCAGCCCGGGGACAGGGACTGACAATGAGCAGTTCTTC.

The chain couples TRBV4-2 to TRBJ2-1, with 9 nucleotides matching TRBD2. Germline V gives CDR1 LGHNA, CDR2 YNFKEQ. The CDR3 is made up of 16 amino acids. Trimming removed 0 bases from V and 9 bases from J; junction bases left unmatched: 9. The CDR3 DNA reads as TGTGCCAGCAGCCAAGAAGGCGGGAGGGCCCGGGGTGAGCAGTTCTTC. Amino acid sequence: CASSQEGGRARGEQFF.

The chain joins TRBV28 to TRBJ2-2; TRBD1 matches 9 bases. V was clipped by 5 bases and J by 6 bases; unmatched bases: 4. Germline-derived CDR1 and CDR2 are MDHEN and SYDVKM. The CDR3 has 14 amino acids. CDR3 sequence: CASSTGTGSGELFF. Here the CDR3 DNA reads TGTGCCAGCAGTACCGGGACAGGGTCCGGGGAGCTGTTTTTT.

This clone was detected only a few times. V usage is TRBV2 and J usage is TRBJ1-3, with D unresolved. Trimming pared 6 bases from V and 0 bases from J, leaving 6 bases between. This CDR3 spans 13 amino acids. CDR1 and CDR2 (germline): SNHLY, FYNNEI. Here the CDR3 reads CASSPLSGNTIYF. In DNA, the CDR3 is TGTGCCAGCAGCCCACTCTCTGGAAACACCATATATTTT.

This clone was observed a handful of times. This rearrangement joins TRBV2 to TRBJ1-2; weak D call: TRBD1 (6 bases). The CDR3 is 12 amino acids. The V gene lost 5 bases and the J gene lost 4 bases, with 8 bases spanning the gap. Germline values: CDR1 SNHLY, CDR2 FYNNEI. The CDR3 nucleotides are TGTGCCAGCAGTCAGGGGACCTATGGCTACACCTTC. Translation gives CASSQGTYGYTF.

With regard to this clone: Relative to the germline gene, one junction end is altered; a read error may explain this. The CDR3 bases are TGTGCCAGCAGCTCCTACTTGGACGGAGTCGGGATCTTC. Translation gives CASSSYLDGVGIF. V and J are TRBV7-9 and TRBJ2-7, with a weak D call TRBD2 (5 bases). The CDR3 totals 13 residues. Germline assignment: CDR1 SEHNR and CDR2 FQNEAQ (reference sequence).

The chain recombines TRBV10-3 with TRBJ2-7; no firm D call. Trimming pared 3 bases from V and 0 bases from J, leaving 9 bases between. This CDR3 spans 14 amino acids. Germline lookup yields CDR1 ENHRY and CDR2 SYGVKD. CDR3 residues: CAISEYLSSYEQYF. The CDR3 DNA sequence: TGTGCCATCAGTGAATACCTAAGCTCCTACGAGCAGTACTTC.

This clone occurred a few times. The CDR3 coding sequence is TGCAGCGTTGAAGCGGACATCGCCCAGAACACTGAAGCTTTCTTT. This encodes CSVEADIAQNTEAFF. The chain has TRBV29-1 and TRBJ1-1; TRBD1 is a possible D gene (5 bases). V was trimmed by 1 base and J by 1 base, leaving 13 bases between them. CDR1 and CDR2 from the germline V gene are SQVTM and ANQGSEA. This CDR3 region has 15 residues.

The chain has TRBV6-5 and TRBJ2-3; 7 bases match TRBD2. This CDR3 comprises 14 residues. CDR1 is MNHEY and CDR2 is SVGAGI in the germline V gene. The V and J ends lost 6 bases and 3 bases, in that order; junction bases with no gene match: 6. In DNA, the CDR3 is TGTGCCAGCAGGTTTCAGCGGGGAACAGATACGCAGTATTTT. It translates to CASRFQRGTDTQYF.